This is a list of T cell receptor beta chains from one sample in a study of memory CD4+ T cells and cytomegalovirus serostatus. Repertoires were generated with immunoSEQ multiplex PCR, while TCRdb's copy carries only in-frame clones and drops some. The sample shows 50,000 to 65,000 clones, 60% to 80% of them seen only once. Sequencing input: memory CD4+ T cells from blood. Receptors were obtained from an adult in good health and CMV-seronegative. Both conserved end residues are trimmed from each CDR3. Only part of the rows carry a size: once, few, many, or a class if the clone is expanded.

>TRBV2|once
ASTKDGQGAKGWYGYT
>TRBV9|few
ASSPGQGTWEQY
>TRBV7-2|-
ASSQMAGVGYNEQF
>TRBV6-1|-
ASSPHPGTTDTQY
>TRBV12-2|-
ASRLDDRRSGNQPQH
>TRBV7-9|-
ASSSRMERHPNTGELF
>TRBV10-3|-
AISDSPGLSYEQY
>TRBV19|-
ASSSRSRAEAF
>TRBV9|once
ASSVGPAGGHEQF
>TRBV10-3|-
AISWGGGISEDTEAF
>TRBV6-1|few
ASSVERTEAF
>TRBV6-1|-
ASFWGRFEAF
>TRBV29-1|-
SVATGTGFQPQH
>TRBV4-2|few
ASSQARYGTGGRYTEAF
>TRBV10-3|-
ATHRTSGPTGELF
>TRBV6-1|-
ASTPDYYGYT
>TRBV5-5|-
ASSLGGDP
>TRBV7-2|-
ASSLRSGQGVRYGYT
>TRBV19|few
ASSRGRWGYT
>TRBV10-3|-
AISATGQITDTQY
>TRBV9|-
ASSPSPSGNYEQY
>TRBV30|-
AWSVAEYQPQH
>TRBV28|-
ASSGYGTGEASGELF
>TRBV5-1|-
ASSFQGARETQY
>TRBV28|-
ASSNLYGYT
>TRBV19|few
ASSIGTSFLETQY
>TRBV20-1|few
SAYDYGYT
>TRBV4-3|-
ASSQEGFSNYGYT